This is a list of T cell receptor beta chains from one sample in a study of cytomegalovirus exposure and HLA in healthy donors. Sequenced by immunoSEQ multiplex PCR; TCRdb stores in-frame clones only, minus some. In the table there are some 90,000 clones, 76% of which are singletons. What was sequenced was PBMCs. The receptors shown here come from a man aged 40-55 years in good health and CMV-seronegative. CDR3s include the opening cysteine and the closing phenylalanine or tryptophan. A D gene is named only where the DNA matches it firmly. Expanded clones are given a class, and other clones once, few, many or no size at all.

v_gene	j_gene	abundance	d_gene	CDR3nt	CDR3aa
TRBV21-1	TRBJ1-5	.	.	TGTGCCAGCAGCAAACGGACAGGGGACTATAGCAATCAGCCCCAGCATTTT	CASSKRTGDYSNQPQHF
TRBV4-1	TRBJ1-1	.	TRBD1	TGCGCCAGCACCCTACAGGGGTCAGAAGCTTTCTTT	CASTLQGSEAFF
TRBV9	TRBJ1-2	.	TRBD1	TGTGCCAGCAGCGCCGGGACAGCAGATGGCTACACCTTC	CASSAGTADGYTF
TRBV27	TRBJ2-7	.	TRBD1	TGTGCCAGCACTTTAACCGGGACAGGCTACTACGAGCAGTACTTC	CASTLTGTGYYEQYF
TRBV13	TRBJ2-6	.	.	TGTGCCAGCAGCTTAAACGGGGTGTACGGGGCCAACGTCCTGACTTTC	CASSLNGVYGANVLTF
TRBV28	TRBJ2-7	.	.	TGTGCCAGCAGTCCACAACCACAGACCTACTACGAGCAGTACTTC	CASSPQPQTYYEQYF
TRBV2	TRBJ1-2	once	TRBD1	TGTGCCAGCAGTATCGGACAGGGTGACTATGGCTACACCTTC	CASSIGQGDYGYTF
TRBV28	TRBJ2-1	.	TRBD1	TGTGCCAGCACCCCAGGGGGACCACCAGCAGTACATGAGCAGTTCTTC	CASTPGGPPAVHEQFF
TRBV4-1	TRBJ1-1	few	.	TGCGCCAGCAGCCAAGATAATGGACACCCAGAAGCTTTCTTT	CASSQDNGHPEAFF
TRBV4-1	TRBJ2-7	.	TRBD1	TGCGCCAGCAGCCAAGAAGACAGGGAGTCCTACGAGCAGTACTTC	CASSQEDRESYEQYF
TRBV7-2	TRBJ2-1	.	.	TGTGCCAGCAGCTTTATCGGGGATTCCTACAATGAGCAGTTCTTC	CASSFIGDSYNEQFF
TRBV6-1	TRBJ1-2	.	.	TGTGCCAGCAGTGAAGGGCAGATTAACTATGGCTACACCTTC	CASSEGQINYGYTF
TRBV7-9	TRBJ1-3	.	.	TGTGCCAGCAGCTCCCGACAGAGCTCTGGAAACACCATATATTTT	CASSSRQSSGNTIYF
TRBV4-3	TRBJ1-1	.	.	TGCGCCAGCAGCCAAGATTCCCAGGTGGGGAGCACTGAAGCTTTCTTT	CASSQDSQVGSTEAFF
TRBV4-3	TRBJ1-2	few	TRBD1	TGCGCCAGCAGCCAAGAACCACAGGGGCTAAGCTATGGCTACACCTTC	CASSQEPQGLSYGYTF
TRBV14	TRBJ1-4	.	.	TGTGCCAGCAGCCTTAGCACCAATGAAAAACTGTTTTTT	CASSLSTNEKLFF
TRBV15	TRBJ1-6	.	.	TGTGCCACCAGCGGTCTTAATAAGAGGGCCAGCTCCTATAATTCACCCCTCCACTTT	CATSGLNKRASSYNSPLHF
TRBV19	TRBJ1-1	.	TRBD1	TGTGCCAGTAGCCGATTATCTTACAGGGGAGGGAACACTGAAGCTTTCTTT	CASSRLSYRGGNTEAFF
TRBV25-1	TRBJ1-1	few	.	TGTGCCAGCAGTCCTCAGCGGATTTCGAACACTGAAGCTTTCTTT	CASSPQRISNTEAFF
TRBV5-4	TRBJ1-2	once	TRBD1	TGTGCCAGCAGGTTGACAGGGGGCGACTATGGCTACACCTTC	CASRLTGGDYGYTF
TRBV5-4	TRBJ2-4	.	TRBD1	TGTGCCAGCAGCTTTCCCCCGGGACAGGGGAGTGAAAACATTCAGTACTTC	CASSFPPGQGSENIQYF
TRBV19	TRBJ1-4	.	.	TGTGCCAGTAGTAGGCCTGACAGCGCTAATGAAAAACTGTTTTTT	CASSRPDSANEKLFF
TRBV2	TRBJ2-6	.	.	TGTGCCAGCAGTCCTCGGTTCCCTGGGGCCAACGTCCTGACTTTC	CASSPRFPGANVLTF
TRBV19	TRBJ1-1	.	.	TGTGCCAGTAGGGTGGACAGAGTCACTGAAGCTTTCTTT	CASRVDRVTEAFF
TRBV4-2	TRBJ2-5	few	TRBD2	TGTGCCAGCAGCCAAGATTCTCTTCGGACTAGCGGGGCGGAGACCCAGTACTTC	CASSQDSLRTSGAETQYF
TRBV6-1	TRBJ1-3	.	.	TGTGCCAGCAGGAGATTAGAGGTTTCTGGAAACACCATATATTTT	CASRRLEVSGNTIYF
TRBV6-5	TRBJ1-1	few	.	TGTGCCAGCAGTTATCGTGAAGGGGTGAACACTGAAGCTTTCTTT	CASSYREGVNTEAFF
TRBV4-1	TRBJ2-6	few	.	TGCGCCAGCAGCCGGACACTTACTGGGGCCAACGTCCTGACTTTC	CASSRTLTGANVLTF
TRBV19	TRBJ2-7	.	TRBD1	TGTGCCAGTAGTTCCCGGGACAGAGACGAGCAGTACTTC	CASSSRDRDEQYF
TRBV27	TRBJ1-3	.	.	TGTGCCAGCAGTTTCCAACCGGGCTCTGGAAACACCATATATTTT	CASSFQPGSGNTIYF
TRBV2	TRBJ2-5	.	.	TGTGCCAGCAGTCCAGGGGAGGAGACCCAGTACTTC	CASSPGEETQYF
TRBV5-1	TRBJ2-3	.	.	TGCGCCAGCAGCTTGGAGTTGCGGGGCGATACGCAGTATTTT	CASSLELRGDTQYF
TRBV7-9	TRBJ2-1	.	.	TGTGCCAGCAGCTTAGGCGGGGTCCTTTACAATGAGCAGTTCTTC	CASSLGGVLYNEQFF
TRBV5-1	TRBJ2-1	.	.	TGCGCCAGCAGCTTTAGTGTAAGTTCCTACAATGAGCAGTTCTTC	CASSFSVSSYNEQFF
TRBV12-5	TRBJ1-1	.	TRBD1	TGTGCTAGTGGTTTGGGACAGGGTCAGTATACGGACACTGAAGCTTTCTTT	CASGLGQGQYTDTEAFF
TRBV30	TRBJ1-1	.	TRBD1	TGTGCCTGGTCTCAGGGGGCTGAAGCTTTCTTT	CAWSQGAEAFF
TRBV7-2	TRBJ2-3	.	.	TGTGCCAGCAGCTTAGAGTTAACAGGGCCTAGGTATTTT	CASSLELTGPRYF
TRBV7-9	TRBJ2-5	.	TRBD2	TGTGCCAGCAGCCCCGGACTAGCCCAAGAGACCCAGTACTTC	CASSPGLAQETQYF
TRBV4-1	TRBJ2-7	once	TRBD1	TGCGCCAGCAGCCGTTCAGGACAGGGGACCTACGAGCAGTACTTC	CASSRSGQGTYEQYF
TRBV4-3	TRBJ1-5	.	TRBD1	TGCGCCAGCAGCCAATGGACAGGGGGCGAACAGCCCCAGCATTTT	CASSQWTGGEQPQHF
TRBV5-1	TRBJ1-1	.	.	TGCGCCAGCAGCTTGGGGACACGGGTATGGAACACTGAAGCTTTCTTT	CASSLGTRVWNTEAFF
TRBV4-1	TRBJ1-6	.	.	TGCGCCAGCAGCGTACGACAGTTTTCACCCCTCCACTTT	CASSVRQFSPLHF
TRBV28	TRBJ1-5	.	TRBD1	TGTGCCAGCAGTCGGGACAGGGGGCTTAGCAATCAGCCCCAGCATTTT	CASSRDRGLSNQPQHF
TRBV5-5	TRBJ2-3	.	.	TGTGCCAGCAGCCTGGAGGGGGATACGCAGTATTTT	CASSLEGDTQYF